These T cell receptor beta chains were read from a single sample in a study of blood T cell repertoires in COVID-19. Here immunoSEQ multiplex PCR was the method, and the copy in TCRdb shows in-frame clones only, minus some. The sample consists of hundreds of thousands of clones, roughly 90% of them appearing once. Sequencing was done on a sample of peripheral blood. The receptor source for this set is a woman in her 30s with active or convalescent COVID-19. Each CDR3 is given with its conserved first and last residue. The D gene is left open where the match is weak. Expanded clones are given a class, and other clones once, few, many or no size at all.

>.|TRBV3-1/TRBV3-2|TRBD2|TRBJ2-5
CASSRLAGGRGETQYF
TGTGCCAGCAGCCGCCTAGCGGGGGGGCGGGGAGAGACCCAGTACTTC
>.|TRBV6-5|.|TRBJ2-1
CASSVGTLDYNEQFF
TGTGCCAGCTCTGTCGGGACTCTTGATTACAATGAGCAGTTCTTC
>few|TRBV25-1|TRBD1|TRBJ1-6
CASSWDRSSPLHF
TGTGCCAGCAGCTGGGACAGATCTTCACCCCTCCACTTT
>.|TRBV29-1|TRBD1|TRBJ1-1
CSVRTGDDTEAFF
TGCAGCGTTAGGACAGGGGACGACACTGAAGCTTTCTTT
>.|TRBV6-5|.|TRBJ1-5
CASSSQGSGQPQHF
TGTGCCAGCAGTTCTCAGGGGTCAGGTCAGCCCCAGCATTTT
>.|TRBV19|.|TRBJ2-2
CATRGQLWDTGELFF
TGTGCCACCCGGGGACAACTATGGGACACCGGGGAGCTGTTTTTT
>.|TRBV7-8|.|TRBJ1-1
CASSLIFRDMRNTEAFF
TGTGCCAGCAGCCTGATCTTCCGGGACATGCGGAACACTGAAGCTTTCTTT
>.|TRBV30|TRBD1|TRBJ2-7
CAWNPPGTGGAEQYF
TGTGCCTGGAACCCCCCCGGGACAGGGGGCGCCGAGCAGTACTTC
>.|TRBV5-1|TRBD2|TRBJ2-1
CASSVKLAGGSGEQFF
TGCGCCAGCAGCGTAAAACTAGCGGGAGGGTCGGGTGAGCAGTTCTTC
>.|TRBV11-2|TRBD2|TRBJ2-7
CASSLDEAGVFYEQYF
TGTGCCAGCAGCTTAGATGAGGCGGGAGTCTTCTACGAGCAGTACTTC
>.|TRBV24-1|TRBD2|TRBJ2-1
CAHWPGGLTYNEQFF
TGTGCCCACTGGCCGGGGGGGTTGACTTACAATGAGCAGTTCTTC
>.|TRBV9|TRBD2|TRBJ2-3
CASSAPSLAGGVITDTQYF
TGTGCCAGCAGCGCCCCCTCGCTAGCGGGGGGTGTAATCACAGATACGCAGTATTTT
>.|TRBV5-1|.|TRBJ1-2
CASSPTDSRSYGYTF
TGCGCCAGCAGCCCAACGGACAGTCGGAGCTATGGCTACACCTTC
>once|TRBV19|TRBD2|TRBJ2-1
CASRTGTETSGRVGEQFF
TGTGCCAGTAGGACCGGGACAGAGACTAGCGGGAGGGTTGGGGAGCAGTTCTTC
>.|TRBV6-5|.|TRBJ2-1
CAYGPYNEQFF
TGCGCTTATGGGCCCTACAATGAGCAGTTCTTC
>.|TRBV5-6|TRBD1|TRBJ2-7
CASSLTGGGEQYF
TGTGCCAGCAGCTTGACAGGGGGAGGTGAGCAGTACTTC
>.|TRBV10-3|.|TRBJ1-1
CAISRGFGGNTEAFF
TGTGCCATCAGCCGCGGTTTCGGGGGAAACACTGAAGCTTTCTTT
>.|TRBV30|TRBD1|TRBJ1-4
CAWSEGQGGEKLFF
TGTGCCTGGAGTGAAGGACAGGGTGGAGAAAAACTGTTTTTT
>.|TRBV5-4|.|TRBJ1-2
CASSLPNGEPGYTF
TGTGCCAGCAGCCTACCCAACGGGGAGCCTGGCTACACCTTC
>.|TRBV4-1|.|TRBJ2-3
CASSQVMRKSTDTQYF
TGCGCCAGCAGCCAAGTGATGAGGAAAAGCACAGATACGCAGTATTTT
>.|TRBV14|.|TRBJ2-1
CASSQDRDFYVNEQFF
TGTGCCAGCAGCCAAGATCGCGACTTTTACGTTAATGAGCAGTTCTTC
>.|TRBV2|.|TRBJ1-4
CASSSQGEKLFF
TGTGCCAGCAGTTCCCAGGGAGAAAAACTGTTTTTT